This T cell receptor (beta chain) was sequenced in a study of blood T cell repertoires in COVID-19. Study-level background: Donors in the United States, Italy and Spain gave samples during acute or convalescent COVID-19. Sources were T cells, B-cell-depleted T cells, or PBMCs; the material itself was cDNA or gDNA.

This CDR3 comprises 19 residues. Trimming cost V 0 bases and J 3 bases, with 20 bases left between them. Germline loops: CDR1 KGHDR, CDR2 SFDVKD. Authors' data handling: Estimation of nucleated cell counts was performed using reference gene primer amplification. The data were produced by immunoSEQ multiplex PCR, yet TCRdb's version contains in-frame clones alone and is incomplete. V and J calls and clone size are as listed in that table; D and trimming were resolved from the DNA. The sample yields about 100,000 clones, over 70% seen once. The sequencing sample was made of peripheral blood. The gene calls are TRBV24-1 and TRBJ2-1; D is possibly TRBD2 (7 bases). This sequence originates from a man aged 45-65 years who had recovered from COVID-19. In nucleotides, the CDR3 is TGTGCCACCAGTGATTTGTTCGGGAGAGGGGGGGCGGACTACAATGAGCAGTTCTTC. Amino acids: CATSDLFGRGGADYNEQFF.